One and the same sample provided the 14 T cell receptor beta chains below, sequenced in a study of T cell clonality in common variable immunodeficiency (dated by TCRdb to the mid-2010s). The method behind the library was the immunoSEQ multiplex PCR assay. The clones in this table, taken by TCRdb from immuneACCESS, are in-frame only. Not every clone is retained; where verified, under half of the shortfall comes from an unresolved V gene, and the cause of the rest is unknown. For this sample, about 52,000 clones appear and none is a singleton. The ten most abundant clones make up about 2% of the sample. Sequencing was done on a sample of peripheral blood mononuclear cells. These receptors were obtained from a person between 18 and 70 years old in good health.

This clone was counted ten times or more. The sequenced fragment ends 3 residues before the CDR3 boundary, so the rest is inferred from the germline J gene. The chain recombines TRBV14 with TRBJ2-3; no clear D. V lost 3 bases and J lost 4, with 8 bases in between. This CDR3 has 13 amino acids. Looked up from germline, CDR1 is SGHDN and CDR2 is FVKESK. The CDR3 sequence: CASSQISSDTQYF. The DNA read from the CDR3 is TGTGCCAGCAGCCAGATTAGCTCAGATACG. Looking up the rest from reference TRBV14 and TRBJ2-3 gives the full variable domain: EAGVTQFPSHSVIEKGQTVTLRCDPISGHDNLYWYRRVMGKEIKFLLHFVKESKQDESGMPNNRFLAERTGGTYSTLKVQPAELEDSGVYFCASSQISSDTQYFGPGTRLTVL.

This clone came up many times. The CDR3 end falls 3 residues outside the read, so it is completed with the germline J gene. The V call is TRBV5-1, the J call TRBJ1-4; unclear D gene. V lost 4 bases to trimming and J lost 5 bases, with 9 bases between them. This CDR3 spans 13 amino acids. Per the germline V gene, CDR1 is SGHRS and CDR2 is YFSETQ. This CDR3 is CASSVFVNEKLFF. The sequenced part of the CDR3 DNA is TGCGCCAGCAGCGTATTCGTAAATGAAAAA.

This clone was detected ten times or more. The sequence runs out 3 residues before the end of the CDR3; the remainder is reconstructed from the germline J gene. V gene TRBV30 combines with J gene TRBJ2-5, with 8 bases that match TRBD1. The CDR3 has 13 amino acids. Looked up from germline, CDR1 is GTSNPN and CDR2 is SVGIG (reference sequence). Unmatched junction bases numbered 1, after V lost 0 bases and J lost 4 bases. CDR3 DNA (partial): TGTGCCTGGAGTGTAACAGGGGGAGAGACC. It yields the protein CAWSVTGGET. The full-length CDR3 reads as CAWSVTGGETQYF.

CDR3 bases read: TGTGCCAGTAGTCCAGGGTCCGGGACAGGTCGCACC. It is translated as CASSPGSGTGRT. The complete CDR3 reads CASSPGSGTGRTIYF. The chain couples TRBV19 to TRBJ1-3; TRBD1 aligns across 8 bases. The missing CDR3 end, 3 residues past where the read stops, is filled in from the germline J gene. With V trimmed by 5 bases and J by 9 bases, 12 bases remained unmatched. The CDR3 extends over 15 amino acids. The germline V gene has CDR1 LNHDA and CDR2 SQIVND (reference sequence).

Remarks on this clone: The read gets to within 3 residues of the CDR3 end, and the germline J gene fills in the rest. The genes are TRBV5-6 and TRBJ2-3; D is ambiguous. CDR3 length equals 13 residues. Germline CDR1 reads SGHDT; CDR2 reads YYEEEE. The V end was cut by 5 bases, the J end by 2 bases, with 9 bases between. The CDR3 region is CASRPLDTDTQYF. CDR3 DNA, as far as it was read: TGTGCCAGCAGACCACTTGACACAGATACG.

This clone has a count of ten or more. Read sequence stops 3 residues before the CDR3 end, and the germline J gene provides the missing end. The V gene is TRBV5-6, the J gene TRBJ2-7; TRBD2 aligns across 11 bases. Germline assignment: CDR1 SGHDT and CDR2 YYEEEE. This CDR3 has 15 residues. With V trimmed by 0 bases and J by 4 bases, 3 bases remained unmatched. CDR3 bases read: TGTGCCAGCAGCTTGGTGACTAGCGGGACGTACGAG. It yields the protein CASSLVTSGTYE. The CDR3, in full, reads CASSLVTSGTYEQYF.

This clone was observed at least ten times. The DNA read from the CDR3 is TGTGCCAGCAGCTTAGCCGGGACTAGCGGGAGAAATGAG. Its protein product is CASSLAGTSGRNE. The whole CDR3 protein reads CASSLAGTSGRNEQFF. The gene calls are TRBV7-2 and TRBJ2-1; 14 bases map to TRBD2. The read ends 3 residues before the CDR3 terminus; that terminus is restored from the germline J gene. The CDR3 has 16 residues. Germline V gene data show CDR1 as SGHTA and CDR2 as FQGNSA. Trimming cost V 0 bases and J 7 bases; bases outside gene matches: 2.

This clone was found many times. The CDR3 extends 3 residues past the end of the read, so its final part is completed from the germline J gene. The J gene is TRBJ2-2, the V gene TRBV18, with 11 bases lining up with TRBD1. Germline CDR1 and CDR2: KGHSH and LQKENI. J gave up 6 bases and V 3 bases, and 6 bases lay outside the gene matches. The CDR3 is 16 amino acids. CDR3 region: CASSPVGQGVSGELFF. The covered CDR3 bases are TGTGCCAGCTCACCGGTGGGACAGGGGGTCTCCGGGGAG.

This clone was counted at least ten times. The read terminates 3 residues ahead of where the CDR3 ends, so the germline J gene completes it. The chain links TRBV2 to TRBJ2-5; D gene ambiguous. Germline CDR1 SNHLY, CDR2 FYNNEI. The CDR3 loop spans 12 amino acids. Trimming removed 4 bases from V and 0 bases from J, with 3 bases in between. This CDR3 reads CASSVNQETQYF. CDR3 bases read: TGTGCCAGCAGTGTAAACCAAGAGACC.

As for this clone: The read ends 3 residues early relative to the CDR3; the germline J gene fills the gap. V usage is TRBV7-6 and J usage is TRBJ2-3, with D hard to call. CDR1 is SGHVS, CDR2 FNYEAQ, per germline. There are 14 residues in the CDR3. Here the CDR3 reads CASSRTDFQETQYF. Partial CDR3 DNA: TGTGCCAGCAGCCGCACTGACTTCCAAGAGACG.

This clone was recorded many times. The read ends 3 residues early relative to the CDR3; the germline J gene fills the gap. The chain recombines TRBV30 with TRBJ2-3, with 7 bases lining up with TRBD1. Germline loops: CDR1 GTSNPN, CDR2 SVGIG (reference sequence). The CDR3 length is 14 residues. The J segment lost 2 bases and the V segment lost 3 bases, leaving 5 bases of the junction unmatched. Partial CDR3 DNA: TGTGCCTGGAGGACAGGGACCGACACAGATACG. Translation gives CAWRTGTDTDT. The entire CDR3 reads CAWRTGTDTDTQYF.

This clone was recorded at least ten times. The read is 3 residues too short to cover the CDR3 end, so that end is filled in from the germline J gene. The rearrangement joins TRBV12-5 to TRBJ2-1, with 10 bases matching TRBD2. The CDR3 spans 15 residues. Losses at the gene ends were 4 bases for V and 4 bases for J; bases not matched to a gene: 4. Germline V gene sequence: CDR1 LGHNT, CDR2 FRNRAP. The CDR3 spells CASGSASGGYNEQFF. The CDR3 DNA, read in part, is TGTGCTAGTGGTTCCGCTAGCGGGGGATACAATGAG.

This clone was counted ten times or more. The read gets to within 3 residues of the CDR3 end, and the germline J gene fills in the rest. The chain has TRBV20-1 and TRBJ2-3, with D tentatively TRBD1 (6 bases). Germline lookup yields CDR1 DFQATT and CDR2 SNEGSKA (reference sequence). V was cut by 6 bases and J by 6 bases, with 22 bases left in between. CDR3 length: 15 amino acids. Partial CDR3 DNA: TGCAGTGCCCGCGGACTGAGTGGGGGCCCGGATACG. The encoded protein is CSARGLSGGPDT. The CDR3 in its entirety is CSARGLSGGPDTQYF.

This clone has at least ten counts. Read sequence stops 3 residues before the CDR3 end, and the germline J gene provides the missing end. V is TRBV20-1 and J is TRBJ1-5, with D hard to call. The V and J ends lost 6 bases and 0 bases respectively, with 15 bases between them. CDR3 length equals 15 residues. Germline V gene data show CDR1 as DFQATT and CDR2 as SNEGSKA (reference sequence). The CDR3 bases that were read are TGCAGTGCCGTCTTAACGGGGATTAGCAATCAGCCC. Its translation: CSAVLTGISNQP. The whole CDR3 sequence reads CSAVLTGISNQPQHF.